The 27 T cell receptor beta chains in this list originate from one sample, sequenced in a study of blood T cell repertoires in COVID-19. Sequenced by immunoSEQ multiplex PCR; TCRdb stores in-frame clones only, minus some. The data show over 200,000 clones, more than 75% seen once. What was sequenced was peripheral blood. Source of these receptors: a man between 60 and 70 years old who had recovered from COVID-19.

The chain is built from TRBV6-5 and TRBJ1-1; 7 bases map to TRBD1. The CDR3 consists of 15 residues. Germline CDR1 is MNHEY and CDR2 is SVGAGI. V shed 6 bases and J 4 bases; nucleotides not matched to a gene: 11. CDR3 protein: CASSLQTGQSTEAFF. The CDR3 nucleotides are TGTGCCAGCAGCCTTCAGACAGGGCAGAGCACTGAAGCTTTCTTT.

This chain links TRBV18 with TRBJ1-1, with 7 bases lining up with TRBD1. The germline gives CDR1 KGHSH, CDR2 LQKENI. The CDR3 has 15 residues. With V trimmed by 2 bases and J by 0 bases, 3 bases remained unmatched. The CDR3 protein is CASSPRTGVNTEAFF. The CDR3 DNA is TGTGCCAGCTCACCAAGAACAGGGGTGAACACTGAAGCTTTCTTT.

The chain uses TRBV10-1 and TRBJ2-1, with 7 bases matching TRBD1. The CDR3 covers 14 residues. The V and J ends lost 5 bases and 6 bases, in that order; junction bases with no gene match: 7. CDR1 and CDR2 from the germline V gene are WNHNN and SYGVQD (reference sequence). Here the CDR3 DNA reads TGCGCCAGCAGTCCGACAGGGAACGGCAATGAGCAGTTCTTC. Translation gives CASSPTGNGNEQFF.

This CDR3 reads CASSLEGGSNQPQHF. DNA for the CDR3: TGCGCCAGCAGCTTGGAGGGGGGGAGCAATCAGCCCCAGCATTTT. The chain links TRBV5-1 to TRBJ1-5, with D possibly TRBD1 on 6 matching bases. Germline V CDR1 and CDR2: SGHRS, YFSETQ. Trimming removed 0 bases from V and 1 base from J, with 8 bases in between. The CDR3 sequence is 15 residues long.

The chain links TRBV30 to TRBJ1-2; D is perhaps TRBD1 (6 bases). The V gene's germline CDR1 is GTSNPN and CDR2 SVGIG (reference sequence). The CDR3 runs 13 residues. The V end lost 4 bases, the J end lost 3 bases, and 12 bases lay between the germline ends. CDR3 bases: TGTGCCTGGACAGGGGAACAAGACTATGGCTACACCTTC. It encodes CAWTGEQDYGYTF.

V gene TRBV10-1 combines with J gene TRBJ2-7, with D tentatively TRBD2 (5 bases). V lost 5 bases and J 3 bases, leaving 11 bases between the germline ends. The CDR3 consists of 13 residues. Germline V gene data show CDR1 as WNHNN and CDR2 as SYGVQD (reference sequence). The CDR3 here is CASSPGGGYEQYF. The DNA of the CDR3 is TGCGCCAGCAGTCCAGGAGGCGGCTACGAGCAGTACTTC.

The J gene is TRBJ1-1, the V gene TRBV28; TRBD1 is a possible D gene (6 bases). Germline loops: CDR1 MDHEN, CDR2 SYDVKM. V was shortened by 6 bases and J by 8 bases, with 16 bases between the two germline ends. This CDR3 has 13 residues. In DNA, the CDR3 is TGTGCCAGCAGACGGGCAACAGGGCTGGAAGCTTTCTTT. This translates into CASRRATGLEAFF. Full variable domain (remainder filled in from reference TRBV28 and TRBJ1-1): DVKVTQSSRYLVKRTGEKVFLECVQDMDHENMFWYRQDPGLGLRLIYFSYDVKMKEKGDIPEGYSVSREKKERFSLILESASTNQTSMYLCASRRATGLEAFFGQGTRLTVV.

The chain recombines TRBV24-1 with TRBJ1-3; 8 positions match TRBD1. The CDR3 has 15 amino acids. The germline V gene encodes CDR1 KGHDR and CDR2 SFDVKD. Losses at the gene ends were 1 base for V and 3 bases for J; bases not matched to a gene: 1. The CDR3 loop reads CATSDLDRGGNTIYF. CDR3 in DNA: TGTGCCACCAGTGATTTAGACAGGGGTGGAAACACCATATATTTT.

The J gene is TRBJ1-3, the V gene TRBV28; possibly TRBD1 for D (5 bases). The CDR3 loop spans 13 amino acids. Germline V gene sequence: CDR1 MDHEN, CDR2 SYDVKM. Trimming left V 7 bases short and J 6 bases short, with 13 bases between. This chain's CDR3 is CASTRSGSNTIYF. As DNA, the CDR3 is TGTGCCAGCACCCGTTCAGGGTCAAACACCATATATTTT.

The rearrangement links TRBV18 to TRBJ2-5, with D maybe TRBD1 (5 bases). The CDR3 has 15 residues. Germline CDR1 KGHSH, CDR2 LQKENI. Trimming left V 0 bases short and J 3 bases short, with 11 bases between. The CDR3 DNA follows: TGTGCCAGCTCACCACCTGACAGTCGAGAAGAGACCCAGTACTTC. Its translation: CASSPPDSREETQYF.

This sequence joins TRBV9 and TRBJ1-2, with TRBD1 matching 10 bases. There are 17 residues in the CDR3. The germline V gene has CDR1 SGDLS and CDR2 YYNGEE. The V gene end was trimmed by 3 bases and the J gene end by 7 bases; junction bases not matched to a gene: 15. The chain's CDR3 is CASSALGHGQGVTGYTF. Written as DNA, the CDR3 is TGTGCCAGCAGCGCCCTGGGGCATGGACAGGGGGTCACTGGCTACACCTTC.

This sequence joins TRBV18 and TRBJ2-1; 12 bases map to TRBD2. This CDR3 comprises 16 residues. Trimming at V came to 3 bases and at J to 4 bases, leaving 4 bases not matched to a gene. The germline gives CDR1 KGHSH, CDR2 LQKENI. The CDR3 is CASSPRTSGVYNEQFF. The CDR3 nucleotides are TGTGCCAGCTCACCCCGGACTAGCGGGGTTTACAATGAGCAGTTCTTC.

The rearrangement uses TRBV7-2 and TRBJ2-7; 9 bases fit TRBD1. The CDR3 runs 16 residues. V dropped 2 bases and J dropped 12; count of bases not matched to a gene: 17. Germline lookup yields CDR1 SGHTA and CDR2 FQGNSA. Written as DNA, the CDR3 is TGTGCCAGCAGCTTACCCGGGGGCTTACCGGGACAGGGACTGTACTTC. Translating gives CASSLPGGLPGQGLYF.

This clone was seen only a few times. V is TRBV5-1 and J is TRBJ2-3; TRBD2 is a possible D gene (5 bases). The V and J ends lost 3 bases and 0 bases respectively, with 17 bases between them. CDR3 size: 17 residues. Germline V gene lookup returns CDR1 SGHRS and CDR2 YFSETQ. The CDR3 bases are TGCGCCAGCAGCTCCGACCCCGGCGGCGGGAGCACAGATACGCAGTATTTT. Translation gives CASSSDPGGGSTDTQYF.

The chain employs TRBV5-1 and TRBJ2-7; 10 nucleotides align to TRBD1. Germline trimming cut 0 bases from V and 3 bases from J; bases unmatched to any gene: 3. The CDR3 runs to 15 residues. Per germline, CDR1 SGHRS and CDR2 YFSETQ. CDR3 loop: CASSLGGTGVYEQYF. In DNA form, the CDR3 reads TGCGCCAGCAGCTTGGGTGGGACAGGGGTCTACGAGCAGTACTTC.

This chain links TRBV11-2 with TRBJ1-4, with D uncertain. The CDR3 runs to 15 residues. Trimming took off 2 bases at V and 5 bases at J, with 12 bases between the two ends. Germline values: CDR1 SGHAT, CDR2 FQNNGV. CDR3 in DNA: TGTGCCAGCAGCTTACTAACCACTCCCAATGAAAAACTGTTTTTT. Encoded protein: CASSLLTTPNEKLFF.

The chain joins TRBV7-8 to TRBJ2-7; TRBD2 aligns across 13 bases. Germline V CDR1 and CDR2: SGHVS, FQNEAQ. V gave up 5 bases and J gave up 9 bases; unmatched junction bases: 7. This CDR3 region has 14 residues. The CDR3 protein is CASSTGTSGVRQYF. CDR3 sequence (DNA): TGTGCCAGCAGCACCGGGACTAGCGGGGTCAGGCAGTACTTC.

The rearrangement joins TRBV20-1 to TRBJ1-2; weak D call: TRBD1 (5 bases). Germline V CDR1 and CDR2: DFQATT, SNEGSKA (reference sequence). Deletions cut 3 bases from V and 9 bases from J, with 11 bases between. CDR3 length: 11 amino acids. In DNA form, the CDR3 reads TGCAGTGCTAGCCTAACAGGTAGCTACACCTTC. Translated: CSASLTGSYTF.

This chain links TRBV3-1 (or the pseudogene TRBV3-2) with TRBJ2-7, with TRBD1 matching 9 bases. V was clipped by 7 bases and J by 0 bases; unmatched bases: 7. The CDR3 is 15 residues long. Germline lookup yields CDR1 LGHDT and CDR2 YNNKEL (reference sequence). The CDR3, as DNA: TGTGCCAGCAACCCGACAGGGGGTAGCTCCTACGAGCAGTACTTC. Protein: CASNPTGGSSYEQYF.

This rearrangement joins TRBV12-3 or TRBV12-4 to TRBJ2-3, with D tentatively TRBD2 (5 bases). V lost 5 bases and J lost 5, with 8 bases in between. The CDR3 totals 12 residues. As DNA, the CDR3 is TGTGCCAGCAGTCTACGGGGAGATACGCAGTATTTT. This sequence encodes CASSLRGDTQYF.

CDR3 protein: CASRGGTGDNYGYTF. CDR3 DNA: TGTGCCAGTAGGGGCGGGACAGGGGACAACTATGGCTACACCTTC. The J gene is TRBJ1-2, the V gene TRBV19; 10 bases match TRBD1. This CDR3 is built from 15 residues. J lost 2 bases, V lost 6 bases, and 6 bases had no gene match. Germline V CDR1 and CDR2: LNHDA, SQIVND (reference sequence).

The chain has TRBV19 and TRBJ1-5; D gene uncertain. The CDR3 is made up of 14 amino acids. Germline CDR1 reads LNHDA; CDR2 reads SQIVND (reference sequence). V was trimmed by 3 bases and J by 5 bases, leaving 11 bases between them. CDR3 sequence (DNA): TGTGCCAGTAGTATGGGGAGGATTGATCAGCCCCAGCATTTT. It specifies CASSMGRIDQPQHF.

The J gene is TRBJ1-5, the V gene TRBV6-2 or TRBV6-3, with 10 bases lining up with TRBD1. The CDR3 loop spans 14 amino acids. Germline-derived CDR1 and CDR2 are MNHEY and SVGEGT. The J segment lost 7 bases and the V segment lost 5 bases, leaving 5 bases of the junction unmatched. The CDR3 sequence: CASSRTGGGQPQHF. The CDR3 coding sequence is TGTGCCAGCAGTCGGACAGGGGGTGGGCAGCCCCAGCATTTT.

The CDR3, as DNA: TGTGCCGCAGGGGGTCAGTCACACTCTGAAGCTTTCTTT. Residues: CAAGGQSHSEAFF. V is TRBV7-9 and J is TRBJ1-1, with 7 bases identical to TRBD1. Unmatched junction bases numbered 12, after V lost 11 bases and J lost 6 bases. Germline V CDR1 and CDR2: SEHNR, FQNEAQ (reference sequence). This CDR3 contains 13 residues.

The V gene is TRBV5-1, the J gene TRBJ1-6; TRBD1 is a possible D gene (5 bases). The CDR3 has 15 residues. Germline CDR1 reads SGHRS; CDR2 reads YFSETQ. V was shortened by 3 bases and J by 7 bases, with 14 bases between the two germline ends. CDR3 loop: CASSSVAGRNSPLHF. The CDR3 DNA reads as TGCGCCAGCAGCTCGGTGGCAGGGCGCAATTCACCCCTCCACTTT.

The J gene is TRBJ2-3, the V gene TRBV11-1; 11 bases fit TRBD2. The V segment lost 5 bases and the J segment 7 bases; nucleotides outside the gene matches: 5. The CDR3 is 14 amino acids. In germline, CDR1 is SGHAT, CDR2 FQDESV (reference sequence). CDR3 DNA: TGTGCCAGCAGCCCCCGACTAGCGGGGAATACGCAGTATTTT. Translation: CASSPRLAGNTQYF.

The chain couples TRBV6-5 to TRBJ2-7; TRBD1 aligns across 9 bases. The germline V gene has CDR1 MNHEY and CDR2 SVGAGI. CDR3 length: 16 amino acids. The V segment lost 1 base and the J segment 7 bases; nucleotides outside the gene matches: 11. The DNA of the CDR3 is TGTGCCAGCAGTTACTTGGGTCCGGGACAGGGTGCTGAGCAGTACTTC. Its protein is CASSYLGPGQGAEQYF.